Shown below are 17 T cell receptor beta chains from a single sample sequenced in a study of T cell responses to AZD1222 COVID-19 vaccine. TCRdb keeps only in-frame clones here, not all; method: immunoSEQ multiplex PCR. This table holds fewer than 200,000 clones, 85% to 90% found once. The sequencing here drew on peripheral blood, taken 28 days after the second dose of the MenACWY control vaccine. These receptors came from an adult who received the MenACWY meningococcal vaccine as a control.

The rearrangement joins TRBV28 to TRBJ2-7; TRBD1 matches 8 bases. Germline V gene sequence: CDR1 MDHEN, CDR2 SYDVKM. The junction had 9 bases not matched to a gene; V was cut back by 6 bases and J by 2 bases. The CDR3 runs 15 residues. CDR3 in DNA: TGTGCCAGCAGGGAAGCGTCGGGACAGGCCTACGAGCAGTACTTC. It encodes CASREASGQAYEQYF.

This rearrangement joins TRBV9 to TRBJ2-3; 9 nucleotides align to TRBD2. The ends lost 0 bases at V and 2 bases at J; junction bases unmatched: 4. The germline CDR1 and CDR2 sequences are SGDLS and YYNGEE. The CDR3 runs 16 residues. In DNA, the CDR3 is TGTGCCAGCAGCGTAGGTCAGCGGGAGGACACAGATACGCAGTATTTT. Residues: CASSVGQREDTDTQYF.

V gene TRBV19 combines with J gene TRBJ2-7; TRBD2 matches 7 bases. Germline CDR1 and CDR2: LNHDA and SQIVND (reference sequence). The CDR3 covers 17 residues. Trimming cost V 5 bases and J 1 base; bases outside gene matches: 14. This chain's CDR3 is CASSDLGRLAGSYEQYF. DNA of the CDR3: TGTGCCAGTAGTGACCTTGGCCGACTAGCAGGGTCCTACGAGCAGTACTTC.

In this sample, this clone turned up once. The rearrangement joins TRBV20-1 to TRBJ2-3, with TRBD2 matching over 8 bases. The CDR3 has 15 amino acids. Germline lookup yields CDR1 DFQATT and CDR2 SNEGSKA (reference sequence). Losses at the gene ends were 3 bases for V and 1 base for J; bases not matched to a gene: 6. CDR3 in amino acids: CSASGQTSGTDTQYF. CDR3 nucleotides: TGCAGTGCTAGTGGGCAGACTAGCGGCACAGATACGCAGTATTTT.

The chain is built from TRBV3-1 (or the pseudogene TRBV3-2) and TRBJ2-5; D is uncertain. The germline V gene has CDR1 LGHDT and CDR2 YNNKEL (reference sequence). The CDR3 length is 14 residues. Trimming left V 3 bases short and J 4 bases short, with 12 bases between. CDR3 nucleotide sequence: TGTGCCAGCAGCCACCGGCGAGTAGGAGAGACCCAGTACTTC. It translates to CASSHRRVGETQYF.

V usage is TRBV9 and J usage is TRBJ2-3; TRBD2 aligns across 9 bases. This CDR3 has 16 residues. CDR1 is SGDLS and CDR2 is YYNGEE in the germline V gene. The V gene end was trimmed by 0 bases and the J gene end by 4 bases; junction bases not matched to a gene: 6. CDR3 sequence: CASSVDIAGVADTQYF. DNA of the CDR3: TGTGCCAGCAGCGTAGACATAGCGGGAGTGGCAGATACGCAGTATTTT. The full variable domain, rest sourced from reference TRBV9 and TRBJ2-3, is DSGVTQTPKHLITATGQRVTLRCSPRSGDLSVYWYQQSLDQGLQFLIQYYNGEERAKGNILERFSAQQFPDLHSELNLSSLELGDSALYFCASSVDIAGVADTQYFGPGTRLTVL.

This clone was recorded once. The CDR3 DNA follows: TGTGCCAGCAGCCAGTCTATGCAAGAGACCCAGTACTTC. Its translation: CASSQSMQETQYF. The J gene is TRBJ2-5, the V gene TRBV3-1 (or the pseudogene TRBV3-2); D is uncertain. The V and J ends lost 3 bases and 2 bases respectively, with 7 bases between them. Germline V gene lookup returns CDR1 LGHDT and CDR2 YNNKEL (reference sequence). The CDR3 length is 13 residues.

The chain is built from TRBV7-8 and TRBJ1-5; a possible D gene is TRBD1 (5 bases). V lost 5 bases, J lost 7 bases, and 15 bases lay in between. CDR1 and CDR2 (germline): SGHVS, FQNEAQ. This CDR3 is built from 14 residues. CDR3 region: CASSPAGWGQPQHF. DNA for the CDR3: TGTGCCAGCAGCCCTGCGGGGTGGGGGCAGCCCCAGCATTTT.

The CDR3 sequence is CASFGSYEQYF. Written as DNA, the CDR3 is TGTGCCAGCTTCGGCTCCTACGAGCAGTACTTC. The chain has TRBV2 and TRBJ2-7; D not resolved. The CDR3 loop spans 11 amino acids. The germline V and J ends were trimmed by 8 bases and 0 bases, with 5 bases remaining between them. Germline CDR1 reads SNHLY; CDR2 reads FYNNEI.

V and J are TRBV19 and TRBJ2-1; 7 bases are a match to TRBD2. CDR1 and CDR2 from the germline V gene are LNHDA and SQIVND (reference sequence). The junction had 10 bases not matched to a gene; V was cut back by 5 bases and J by 9 bases. The CDR3 has 14 residues. This CDR3 reads CASSSSGFASEQFF. The CDR3 bases are TGTGCCAGTAGTTCTAGCGGATTTGCCAGTGAGCAGTTCTTC.

V is TRBV29-1 and J is TRBJ2-1; D is undetermined. Germline assignment: CDR1 SQVTM and CDR2 ANQGSEA. CDR3 length equals 13 residues. V was pared by 3 bases and J by 0 bases, with 6 bases between. The CDR3 DNA sequence: TGCAGCGTTGAGATAAGCTCCTACAATGAGCAGTTCTTC. It translates to CSVEISSYNEQFF.

The gene calls are TRBV30 and TRBJ1-3; D is ambiguous. CDR3 length: 14 amino acids. CDR1 and CDR2 (germline): GTSNPN, SVGIG (reference sequence). V was clipped by 3 bases and J by 0 bases, with 9 bases between them. The CDR3 DNA reads TGTGCCTGGAGCCTGCCAGGCTCTGGAAACACCATATATTTT. This translates into CAWSLPGSGNTIYF.

For the CDR3, the DNA is TGCGCCAGCAGCCAAGATAGAAAATCAGGGACCCGAGCCTACGAGCAGTACTTC. As protein: CASSQDRKSGTRAYEQYF. The chain recombines TRBV4-3 with TRBJ2-7; D might be TRBD1 or TRBD2, each matching 5 bases. CDR1 and CDR2 (germline): LGHNA, YSLEER. CDR3 length equals 18 residues. The V end lost 0 bases, the J end lost 2 bases, and 20 bases lay between the germline ends.

J is TRBJ1-2 and V is TRBV5-6; 10 bases match TRBD1. Trimming took 4 bases from V and 6 from J; bases not matched to a gene: 9. The germline gives CDR1 SGHDT, CDR2 YYEEEE. The CDR3 runs 15 residues. CDR3 region: CASSPGTGVPHGYTF. CDR3 nucleotides: TGTGCCAGCAGCCCCGGGACAGGGGTTCCCCATGGCTACACCTTC.

CDR3 in DNA: TGTGCCAGCAGTGAGGGCAGGATGAACTATGGCTACACCTTC. Its translation is CASSEGRMNYGYTF. The genes are TRBV2 and TRBJ1-2, with D unclear. V shed 3 bases and J shed 2 bases, with 10 bases lying between them. This CDR3 is 14 amino acids long. Germline values: CDR1 SNHLY, CDR2 FYNNEI. Based on the CDR3 plus reference TRBV2 and TRBJ1-2, the full variable domain is EPEVTQTPSHQVTQMGQEVILRCVPISNHLYFYWYRQILGQKVEFLVSFYNNEISEKSEIFDDQFSVERPDGSNFTLKIRSTKLEDSAMYFCASSEGRMNYGYTFGSGTRLTVV.

The CDR3 loop reads CAWSLISGTAYYEQYF. CDR3 nucleotides: TGTGCCTGGAGTTTAATAAGCGGGACAGCCTACTACGAGCAGTACTTC. The chain joins TRBV30 to TRBJ2-7; D possibly uses TRBD1 or TRBD2 (7 bases each). This CDR3 comprises 16 residues. The V gene's germline CDR1 is GTSNPN and CDR2 SVGIG (reference sequence). V was cut by 2 bases and J by 3 bases, with 20 bases left in between.

J is TRBJ1-1 and V is TRBV12-3 or TRBV12-4; no clear D. This CDR3 contains 11 residues. Trimming took 3 bases from V and 6 from J, leaving 5 bases between them. DNA for the CDR3: TGTGCCAGCAGTTTTTTAGCTGAAGCTTTCTTT. This gives the protein CASSFLAEAFF.